Each of the 30 T cell receptor beta chains below was sequenced from the same sample in a study of identical twins. One entry per CDR3 protein results from TCRdb running MiXCR on the 5' RACE reads. Of hundreds of thousands of distinct CDR3 sequences in the sample, about 20% were seen once. The sample also formed part of further work on T cells expressing NK-cell markers.

The sequenced sample was PBMCs. Every receptor here comes from a woman aged 18-30 years in good health.

In this sample, this clonotype turned up a few times. This chain joins TRBV3-1 and TRBJ2-1; TRBD2 is a possible D gene (5 bases). Germline-derived CDR1 and CDR2 are LGHDT and YNNKEL (reference sequence). The CDR3 length is 13 residues. V lost 3 bases and J lost 7, with 10 bases in between. The CDR3 DNA reads as TGTGCCAGCAGCCATGAACAGCGGAATGAGCAGTTCTTC. Its translation is CASSHEQRNEQFF.

The sample holds a few counts of this clonotype. The V call is TRBV7-2, the J call TRBJ1-1, with D possibly matching TRBD1 (5 bases). Germline V gene lookup returns CDR1 SGHTA and CDR2 FQGNSA. The V end lost 2 bases, the J end lost 2 bases, and 15 bases lay between the germline ends. CDR3 length: 16 amino acids. CDR3 amino acids: CASSLRELDRNTEAFF. CDR3 coding DNA: TGTGCCAGCAGCTTAAGGGAACTAGACAGAAACACTGAAGCTTTCTTT.

The CDR3 region is CASSISGRGTYNEQFF. The CDR3 DNA follows: TGTGCCAGCAGTATTAGCGGGAGAGGGACCTACAATGAGCAGTTCTTC. The chain combines TRBV6-1 with TRBJ2-1; TRBD2 matches at 9 bases. After removal of 5 bases from V and 2 bases from J, the junction contained 7 bases not matched to a gene. CDR1 and CDR2 from the germline V gene are MNHNS and SASEGT. The CDR3 is made up of 16 amino acids.

The genes are TRBV5-1 and TRBJ2-5, with TRBD1 matching 7 bases. CDR1 is SGHRS, CDR2 YFSETQ, per germline. Trimming cost V 6 bases and J 1 base; bases outside gene matches: 3. This CDR3 is 13 amino acids long. The CDR3 region is CASTGQIQETQYF. The CDR3 DNA reads as TGCGCCAGCACGGGACAGATCCAAGAGACCCAGTACTTC.

The rearrangement links TRBV5-1 to TRBJ2-7; tentative D call: TRBD2 (5 bases). Germline V gene sequence: CDR1 SGHRS, CDR2 YFSETQ. The V and J ends lost 0 bases and 13 bases respectively, with 17 bases between them. The CDR3 spans 13 residues. CDR3 DNA sequence: TGCGCCAGCAGCTTGGGCATACGGGATCCAGGCTACTTC. The encoded protein is CASSLGIRDPGYF.

This clonotype was picked up a small number of times. The rearrangement joins TRBV20-1 to TRBJ2-1, with D tentatively TRBD1 (6 bases). Germline CDR1 reads DFQATT; CDR2 reads SNEGSKA (reference sequence). CDR3 length equals 12 residues. V was shortened by 3 bases and J by 9 bases, with 12 bases between the two germline ends. Here the CDR3 reads CSASFLGAEQFF. The CDR3 nucleotides read TGCAGTGCTAGTTTTCTGGGGGCTGAGCAGTTCTTC.

The table lists this clonotype with many counts. The CDR3 region is CASSHTGGYTGELFF. In nucleotides, the CDR3 is TGTGCCAGCAGTCATACAGGGGGCTACACCGGGGAGCTGTTTTTT. V usage is TRBV6-1 and J usage is TRBJ2-2; 9 positions match TRBD1. From germline, CDR1 is MNHNS and CDR2 SASEGT. The trim removed 5 bases at V and 3 bases at J, leaving 4 bases unmatched. This CDR3 comprises 15 residues.

This clonotype showed up just once. The chain is built from TRBV5-5 and TRBJ2-7, with 7 bases aligning to TRBD2. The V gene end was trimmed by 5 bases and the J gene end by 0 bases; junction bases not matched to a gene: 8. The CDR3 spans 15 residues. Per the germline V gene, CDR1 is SGHKS and CDR2 is YYEKEE (reference sequence). The CDR3 sequence: CASSGRAEISYEQYF. The CDR3 coding sequence is TGTGCCAGCAGTGGGAGGGCAGAAATCTCCTACGAGCAGTACTTC.

This clonotype was observed a few times. The chain couples TRBV7-9 to TRBJ1-1; weak D call: TRBD1 (5 bases). This CDR3 contains 14 residues. Trimming removed 1 base at V and 4 bases at J, with 10 bases between. Germline-derived CDR1 and CDR2 are SEHNR and FQNEAQ (reference sequence). This chain's CDR3 is CASSLGGYGTEAFF. CDR3 DNA: TGTGCCAGCAGCTTAGGGGGGTACGGCACTGAAGCTTTCTTT.

This clonotype was found a few times. The rearrangement joins TRBV12-3 or TRBV12-4 to TRBJ2-1, with D hard to call. V shed 10 bases and J shed 3 bases, with 22 bases lying between them. CDR3 size: 16 residues. The CDR3 nucleotides read TGTGCCATCCTCAACTCGATCCCACAACTCTACAATGAGCAGTTCTTC. Amino acid sequence: CAILNSIPQLYNEQFF.

This clonotype was counted only a few times. Compared with germline, one end of the junction differs, possibly owing to a read error. The chain is built from TRBV12-3 or TRBV12-4 and TRBJ2-3; D possibly corresponds to TRBD2 (6 bases). This CDR3 region has 16 residues. The CDR3 sequence is CASSFSGTSSTDTQYF. CDR3 nucleotides: TGTGCCAGCAGTTTCTCCGGGACTTCAAGCACCGATACGCAGTATTTT.

The chain combines TRBV20-1 with TRBJ2-2, with 9 bases fitting TRBD2. J gave up 4 bases and V 5 bases, and 5 bases lay outside the gene matches. CDR1 is DFQATT, CDR2 SNEGSKA, per germline (reference sequence). CDR3 length equals 14 residues. The CDR3 DNA reads TGCAGTGCTGTAGCGGGAGCGGGCACCGGGGAGCTGTTTTTT. The encoded protein is CSAVAGAGTGELFF.

This sequence joins TRBV10-1 and TRBJ2-1; D ambiguous. Germline V gene lookup returns CDR1 WNHNN and CDR2 SYGVQD (reference sequence). CDR3 length: 11 residues. V gave up 7 bases and J gave up 3 bases, with 4 bases separating them. The CDR3 DNA is TGCGCCAGCAATTTCTACAATGAGCAGTTCTTC. It specifies CASNFYNEQFF.

This clonotype was seen more than once but under ten times. J is TRBJ2-7 and V is TRBV12-3 or TRBV12-4, with a tentative D call TRBD2 (5 bases). Trimming cost V 6 bases and J 2 bases, with 17 bases left between them. This CDR3 has 15 residues. CDR3 region: CASSPQRAGTYEQYF. The CDR3 DNA follows: TGTGCCAGCAGCCCCCAAAGGGCGGGCACCTACGAGCAGTACTTC.

This clonotype has only a few counts. The chain recombines TRBV20-1 with TRBJ2-2, with 7 bases aligning to TRBD2. This CDR3 is 17 amino acids long. The V and J ends lost 1 base and 0 bases, in that order; junction bases with no gene match: 8. Germline V lookup: CDR1 DFQATT, CDR2 SNEGSKA (reference sequence). The CDR3 region is CSARARGGITNTGELFF. The DNA for the CDR3 is TGCAGTGCTAGAGCTCGCGGGGGAATTACGAACACCGGGGAGCTGTTTTTT.

V gene TRBV5-4 combines with J gene TRBJ2-7, with a tentative D call TRBD2 (6 bases). V lost 3 bases to trimming and J lost 4 bases, with 11 bases between them. Germline CDR1 is SGHNT and CDR2 is YYREEE (reference sequence). This CDR3 spans 13 amino acids. CDR3 nucleotides: TGTGCCAGCAGCTCCGGGACTGAGTACGAGCAGTACTTC. Amino acid sequence: CASSSGTEYEQYF.

This clonotype appeared a few times. The V call is TRBV7-2, the J call TRBJ2-1; TRBD2 aligns across 9 bases. The CDR3 is 15 amino acids. Germline V gene sequence: CDR1 SGHTA, CDR2 FQGNSA. J gave up 7 bases and V 1 base, and 5 bases lay outside the gene matches. CDR3 residues: CASSLGTSEGNEQFF. CDR3 DNA: TGTGCCAGCAGCTTAGGGACTAGCGAAGGTAATGAGCAGTTCTTC.

The sample holds a few counts of this clonotype. The chain carries TRBV6-5 and TRBJ2-3; D not certain. Trimming removed 5 bases at V and 11 bases at J, with 14 bases between. Germline V CDR1 and CDR2: MNHEY, SVGAGI. There are 12 residues in the CDR3. CDR3 coding DNA: TGTGCCAGCAGTACCGTCGGCTTGGGGCAGTATTTT. The encoded protein is CASSTVGLGQYF.

This clonotype was seen a handful of times. The chain recombines TRBV10-3 with TRBJ2-6; tentatively, D is TRBD1 (5 bases). Germline V CDR1 and CDR2: ENHRY, SYGVKD. V was clipped by 9 bases and J by 2 bases, with 14 bases between them. This CDR3 is 15 amino acids long. CDR3: CAIGWGRTGANVLTF. For the CDR3, the DNA is TGTGCCATAGGATGGGGCCGAACTGGGGCCAACGTCCTGACTTTC.

In its sample, this clonotype was seen once. The rearrangement links TRBV6-6 to TRBJ2-5; no reliable D call. The germline CDR1 and CDR2 sequences are MNHNY and SVGAGI (reference sequence). The ends were cut back, 1 base at V and 5 bases at J, with 8 bases in the middle. This CDR3 comprises 13 residues. The CDR3 nucleotides are TGTGCCAGCAGTTACTTAGGTCCTGAGACCCAGTACTTC. Its protein is CASSYLGPETQYF.

The J gene is TRBJ1-6, the V gene TRBV20-1; D possibly corresponds to TRBD1 (5 bases). With 5 bases removed from V and 10 bases from J, the gap between germline ends came to 18 bases. Germline CDR1 is DFQATT and CDR2 is SNEGSKA (reference sequence). This CDR3 spans 14 amino acids. CDR3 coding DNA: TGCAGTGCTGGGGGTCAGGGATCGGGGTCACCCCTCCACTTT. The encoded protein is CSAGGQGSGSPLHF.

The chain joins TRBV6-2 or TRBV6-3 to TRBJ1-2; TRBD1 agrees at 8 bases. The CDR3 runs to 13 residues. Germline-derived CDR1 and CDR2 are MNHEY and SVGEGT. The V segment lost 5 bases and the J segment 8 bases; nucleotides outside the gene matches: 7. CDR3: CASSQRDRGGYTF. The CDR3 region has the DNA TGTGCCAGCAGTCAGAGAGACAGGGGAGGCTACACCTTC.

This rearrangement joins TRBV7-9 to TRBJ2-1; 8 bases are shared with TRBD2. CDR3 length: 17 residues. The germline gives CDR1 SEHNR, CDR2 FQNEAQ (reference sequence). J gave up 7 bases and V 6 bases, and 17 bases lay outside the gene matches. The CDR3 nucleotides are TGTGCCAGCAGGTCCCGTTTTGCGGGGGGCTTGAGGAATGAGCAGTTCTTC. It codes for CASRSRFAGGLRNEQFF.

V and J are TRBV25-1 and TRBJ2-1; 7 bases are shared with TRBD2. The germline CDR1 and CDR2 sequences are MGHDK and SYGVNS. The trim removed 2 bases at V and 9 bases at J, leaving 10 bases unmatched. This CDR3 is 15 amino acids long. The CDR3 loop is CASSEIDRTSAEQFF. The CDR3 bases are TGTGCCAGCAGTGAAATCGATAGGACTAGTGCTGAGCAGTTCTTC.

CDR3 nucleotides: TGCAGCGTTGTAAGGGATGATGGCTACACCTTC. Protein: CSVVRDDGYTF. V is TRBV29-1 and J is TRBJ1-2; D ambiguous. The V gene's germline CDR1 is SQVTM and CDR2 ANQGSEA. Trimming pared 4 bases from V and 6 bases from J, leaving 9 bases between. The CDR3 is 11 residues long. Full variable domain (remainder filled in from reference TRBV29-1 and TRBJ1-2): SAVISQKPSRDICQRGTSLTIQCQVDSQVTMMFWYRQQPGQSLTLIATANQGSEATYESGFVIDKFPISRPNLTFSTLTVSNMSPEDSSIYLCSVVRDDGYTFGSGTRLTVV.

This clonotype was picked up a small number of times. The CDR3 spells CSASLGDTQYF. The CDR3 DNA is TGCAGTGCTTCTCTAGGAGATACGCAGTATTTT. The chain uses TRBV20-1 and TRBJ2-3, with D unresolved. The CDR3 runs to 11 residues. Germline assignment: CDR1 DFQATT and CDR2 SNEGSKA (reference sequence). Trimming took 5 bases from V and 5 from J, leaving 8 bases between them.

V is TRBV7-9 and J is TRBJ1-1, with D hard to call. The CDR3 covers 14 residues. Looked up from germline, CDR1 is SEHNR and CDR2 is FQNEAQ (reference sequence). V lost 2 bases and J 3 bases, leaving 10 bases between the germline ends. The CDR3 protein is CASSLRMRDTEAFF. The CDR3 DNA follows: TGTGCCAGCAGCTTACGGATGAGGGACACTGAAGCTTTCTTT.

With respect to this clonotype: Germline and junction disagree at one end, which may indicate a read error. This sequence joins TRBV30 and TRBJ2-6; weak D call: TRBD1 (7 bases). CDR3 size: 16 residues. Germline V gene lookup returns CDR1 GTSNPN and CDR2 SVGIG (reference sequence). In nucleotides, the CDR3 is TGTGCCCGGAGGGGGGCAGGGGGCTCTGGGGCCAACGTCCTGACTTTC. Protein sequence: CARRGAGGSGANVLTF.

Comments on this clonotype: One end of the junction does not line up with germline, which may come from a read error. The chain combines TRBV28 with TRBJ1-3; D gene uncertain. Germline V gene lookup returns CDR1 MDHEN and CDR2 SYDVKM. The CDR3 sequence is 14 residues long. The CDR3 is CASGASFSGNTIYF. CDR3 DNA sequence: TGTGCCAGCGGAGCATCTTTCTCTGGAAATACCATATATTTT. The full variable domain, completed using reference TRBV28 and TRBJ1-3, is DVKVTQSSRYLVKRTGEKVFLECVQDMDHENMFWYRQDPGLGLRLIYFSYDVKMKEKGDIPEGYSVSREKKERFSLILESASTNQTSMYLCASGASFSGNTIYFGEGSWLTVV.

This chain joins TRBV4-2 and TRBJ2-1, with D tentatively TRBD2 (6 bases). Trimming pared 1 base from V and 5 bases from J, leaving 9 bases between. Looked up from germline, CDR1 is LGHNA and CDR2 is YNFKEQ. The CDR3 is 14 residues long. CDR3 in DNA: TGTGCCAGCAGCCAAGGGGGGGTCAACAATGAGCAGTTCTTC. Amino acid sequence: CASSQGGVNNEQFF.